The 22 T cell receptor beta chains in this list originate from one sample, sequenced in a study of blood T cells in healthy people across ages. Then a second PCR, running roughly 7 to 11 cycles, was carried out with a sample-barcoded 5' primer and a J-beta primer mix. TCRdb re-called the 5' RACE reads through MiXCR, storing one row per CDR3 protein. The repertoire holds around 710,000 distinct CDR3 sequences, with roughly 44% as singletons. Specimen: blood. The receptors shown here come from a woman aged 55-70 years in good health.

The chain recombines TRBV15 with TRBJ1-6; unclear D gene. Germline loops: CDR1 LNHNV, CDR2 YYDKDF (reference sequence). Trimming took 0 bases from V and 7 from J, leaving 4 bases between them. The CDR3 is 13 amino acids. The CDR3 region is CATSREMNSPLHF. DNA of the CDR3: TGTGCCACCAGCAGAGAGATGAATTCACCCCTCCACTTT. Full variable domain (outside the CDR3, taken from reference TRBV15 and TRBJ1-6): DAMVIQNPRYQVTQFGKPVTLSCSQTLNHNVMYWYQQKSSQAPKLLFHYYDKDFNNEADTPDNFQSRRPNTSFCFLDIRSPGLGDTAMYLCATSREMNSPLHFGNGTRLTVT.

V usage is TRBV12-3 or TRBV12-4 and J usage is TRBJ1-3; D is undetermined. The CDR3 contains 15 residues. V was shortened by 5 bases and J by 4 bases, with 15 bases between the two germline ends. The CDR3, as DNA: TGTGCCAGCAGTCCTACGGGAAAATACGGAAACACCATATATTTT. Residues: CASSPTGKYGNTIYF.

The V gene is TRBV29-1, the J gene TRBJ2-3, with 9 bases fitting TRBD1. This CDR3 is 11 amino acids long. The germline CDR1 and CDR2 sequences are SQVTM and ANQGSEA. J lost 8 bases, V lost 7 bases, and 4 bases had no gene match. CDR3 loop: CSGVTGGTQYF. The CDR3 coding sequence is TGCAGCGGGGTGACAGGGGGTACGCAGTATTTT.

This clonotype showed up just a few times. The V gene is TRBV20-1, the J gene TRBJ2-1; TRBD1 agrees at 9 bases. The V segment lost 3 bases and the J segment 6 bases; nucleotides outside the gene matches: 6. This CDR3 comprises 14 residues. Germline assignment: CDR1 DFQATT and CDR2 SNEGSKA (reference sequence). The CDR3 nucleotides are TGCAGTGCTAGTGAGGACAGGGGTACCAATGAGCAGTTCTTC. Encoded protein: CSASEDRGTNEQFF.

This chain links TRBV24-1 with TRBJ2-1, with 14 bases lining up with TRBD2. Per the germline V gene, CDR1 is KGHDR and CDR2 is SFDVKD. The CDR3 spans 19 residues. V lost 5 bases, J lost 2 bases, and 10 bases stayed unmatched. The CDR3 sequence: CATSVSRGTSGRAYNEQFF. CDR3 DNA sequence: TGTGCCACCAGTGTCAGCAGGGGGACTAGCGGGAGAGCCTACAATGAGCAGTTCTTC.

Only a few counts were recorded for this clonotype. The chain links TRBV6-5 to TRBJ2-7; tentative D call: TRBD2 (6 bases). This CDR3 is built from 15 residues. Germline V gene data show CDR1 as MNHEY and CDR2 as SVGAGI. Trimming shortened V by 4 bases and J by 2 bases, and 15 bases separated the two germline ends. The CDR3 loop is CASSSGGTDPYEQYF. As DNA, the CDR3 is TGTGCCAGCAGTTCAGGCGGGACGGACCCCTACGAGCAGTACTTC.

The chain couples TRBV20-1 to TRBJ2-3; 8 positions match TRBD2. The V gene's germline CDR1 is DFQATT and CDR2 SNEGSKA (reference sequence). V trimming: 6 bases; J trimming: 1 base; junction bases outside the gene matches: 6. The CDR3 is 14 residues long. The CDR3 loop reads CSAEPAGGTDTQYF. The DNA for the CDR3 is TGCAGTGCCGAACCAGCGGGAGGCACAGATACGCAGTATTTT.

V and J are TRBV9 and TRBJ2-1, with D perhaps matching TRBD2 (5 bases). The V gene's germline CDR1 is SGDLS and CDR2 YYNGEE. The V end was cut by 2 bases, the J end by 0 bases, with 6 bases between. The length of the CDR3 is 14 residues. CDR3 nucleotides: TGTGCCAGCAGCGTCGGGATCTCCTACAATGAGCAGTTCTTC. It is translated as CASSVGISYNEQFF.

The CDR3 reads CASSLQGVPMNTEAFF. CDR3 nucleotide sequence: TGTGCCAGCAGCTTACAGGGGGTCCCCATGAACACTGAAGCTTTCTTT. The V call is TRBV7-2, the J call TRBJ1-1, with TRBD1 matching 7 bases. From germline, CDR1 is SGHTA and CDR2 FQGNSA. The CDR3 is made up of 16 amino acids. With 2 bases clipped from V and 0 bases from J, the junction kept 6 bases outside the gene matches.

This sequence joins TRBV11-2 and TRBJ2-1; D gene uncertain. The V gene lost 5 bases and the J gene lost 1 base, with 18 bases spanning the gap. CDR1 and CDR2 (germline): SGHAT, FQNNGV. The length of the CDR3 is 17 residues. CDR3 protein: CASSTNAADYSYNEQFF. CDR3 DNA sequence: TGTGCCAGCAGCACTAACGCTGCGGATTATTCCTACAATGAGCAGTTCTTC.

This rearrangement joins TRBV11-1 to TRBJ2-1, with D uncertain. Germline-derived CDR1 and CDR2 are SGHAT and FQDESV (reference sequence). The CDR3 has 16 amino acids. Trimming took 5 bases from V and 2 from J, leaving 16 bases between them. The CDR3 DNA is TGTGCCAGCAGCCTAAGCGCACACAACGCCTACAATGAGCAGTTCTTC. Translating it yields CASSLSAHNAYNEQFF.

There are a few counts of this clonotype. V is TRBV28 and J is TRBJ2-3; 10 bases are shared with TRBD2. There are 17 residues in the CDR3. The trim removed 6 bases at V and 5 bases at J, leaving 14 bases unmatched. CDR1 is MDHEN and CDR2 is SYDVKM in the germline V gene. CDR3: CASSPGGSGRREDTQYF. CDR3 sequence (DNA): TGTGCCAGCAGCCCGGGGGGTAGCGGGAGGCGCGAAGATACGCAGTATTTT.

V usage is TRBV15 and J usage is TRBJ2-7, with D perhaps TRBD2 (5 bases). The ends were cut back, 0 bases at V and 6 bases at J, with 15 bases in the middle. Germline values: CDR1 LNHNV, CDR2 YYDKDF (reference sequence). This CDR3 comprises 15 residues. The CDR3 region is CATSREGSVRREQYF. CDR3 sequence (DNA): TGTGCCACCAGCAGAGAGGGTAGCGTCCGACGCGAGCAGTACTTC.

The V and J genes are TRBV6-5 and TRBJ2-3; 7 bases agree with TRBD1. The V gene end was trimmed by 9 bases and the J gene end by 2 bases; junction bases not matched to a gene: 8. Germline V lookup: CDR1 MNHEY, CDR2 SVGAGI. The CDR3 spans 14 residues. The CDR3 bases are TGTGCCAGTTACTCGGGACAGTACACAGATACGCAGTATTTT. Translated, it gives CASYSGQYTDTQYF.

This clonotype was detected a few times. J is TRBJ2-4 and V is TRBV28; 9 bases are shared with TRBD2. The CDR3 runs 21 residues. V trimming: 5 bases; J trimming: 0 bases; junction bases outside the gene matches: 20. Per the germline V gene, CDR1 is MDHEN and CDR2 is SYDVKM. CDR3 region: CASSHPTGGAGGPIAKNIQYF. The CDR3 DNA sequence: TGTGCCAGCAGTCACCCCACCGGGGGAGCGGGAGGTCCCATAGCCAAAAACATTCAGTACTTC.

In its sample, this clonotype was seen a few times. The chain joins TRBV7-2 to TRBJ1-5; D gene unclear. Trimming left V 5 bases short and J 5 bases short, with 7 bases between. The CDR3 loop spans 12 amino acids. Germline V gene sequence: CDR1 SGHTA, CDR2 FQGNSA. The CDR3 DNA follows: TGTGCCAGCAGCCCCGCGGATCAGCCCCAGCATTTT. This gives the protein CASSPADQPQHF.

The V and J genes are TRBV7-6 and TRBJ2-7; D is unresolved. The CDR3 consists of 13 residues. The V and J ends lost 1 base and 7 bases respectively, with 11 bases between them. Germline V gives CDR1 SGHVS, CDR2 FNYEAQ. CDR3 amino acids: CASSLEQYNEQYF. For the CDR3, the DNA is TGTGCCAGCAGCTTAGAACAGTACAATGAGCAGTACTTC.

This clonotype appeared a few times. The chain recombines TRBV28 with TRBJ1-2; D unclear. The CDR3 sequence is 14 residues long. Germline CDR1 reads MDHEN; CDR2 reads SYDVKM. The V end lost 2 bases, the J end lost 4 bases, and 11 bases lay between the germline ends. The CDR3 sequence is CASSLPSGLYGYTF. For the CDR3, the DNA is TGTGCCAGCAGTTTACCTTCAGGCCTCTATGGCTACACCTTC.

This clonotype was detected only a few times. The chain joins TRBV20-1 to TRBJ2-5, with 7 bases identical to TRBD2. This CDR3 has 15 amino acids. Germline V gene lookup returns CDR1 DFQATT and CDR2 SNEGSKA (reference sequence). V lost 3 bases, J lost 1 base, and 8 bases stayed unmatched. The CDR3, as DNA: TGCAGTGCTAGGGGGGATAGCGGGTTCCAAGAGACCCAGTACTTC. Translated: CSARGDSGFQETQYF.

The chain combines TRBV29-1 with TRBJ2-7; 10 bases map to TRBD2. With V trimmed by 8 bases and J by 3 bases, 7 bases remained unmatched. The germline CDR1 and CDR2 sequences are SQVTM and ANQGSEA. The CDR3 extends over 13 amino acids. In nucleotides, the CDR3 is TGCAGCTTTCAACTAGCGGGACTCTACGAGCAGTACTTC. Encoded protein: CSFQLAGLYEQYF.

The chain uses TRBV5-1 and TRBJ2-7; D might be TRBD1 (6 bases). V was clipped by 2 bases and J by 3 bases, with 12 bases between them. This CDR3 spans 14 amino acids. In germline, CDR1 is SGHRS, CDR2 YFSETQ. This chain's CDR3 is CASSFTGTNYEQYF. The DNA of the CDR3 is TGCGCCAGCAGCTTTACAGGGACCAACTACGAGCAGTACTTC. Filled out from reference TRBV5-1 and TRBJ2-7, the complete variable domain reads KAGVTQTPRYLIKTRGQQVTLSCSPISGHRSVSWYQQTPGQGLQFLFEYFSETQRNKGNFPGRFSGRQFSNSRSEMNVSTLELGDSALYLCASSFTGTNYEQYFGPGTRLTVT.

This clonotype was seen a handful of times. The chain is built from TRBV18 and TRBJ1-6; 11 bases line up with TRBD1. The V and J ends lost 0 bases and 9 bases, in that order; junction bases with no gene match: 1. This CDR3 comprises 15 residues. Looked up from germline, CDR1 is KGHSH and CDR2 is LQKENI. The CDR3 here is CASSPPGQGGSPLHF. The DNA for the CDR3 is TGTGCCAGCTCACCACCGGGACAGGGGGGTTCACCCCTCCACTTT.